This TCR beta chain came from a study of cytomegalovirus exposure and HLA in healthy donors. Across the study: Of all 400 or so donors who were genotyped, roughly 81% belonged to the Caucasian-associated ancestry cluster. Study conclusions and caveats: Among donors in an Asian-associated ancestry cluster, a later analysis reportedly found fewer N-insertions than the approximately 670-donor mean. Investigators reported approximately 170 TCR beta chains as tied to cytomegalovirus. The authors assumed roughly uniform sequencing depth across donors for presence/absence analyses.

Both 60 Vbeta primers and 13 Jbeta primers went into the PCR. TCRdb's copy holds only in-frame clones and misses some; the assay was immunoSEQ multiplex PCR. The sample has 120,000 or so clones; approximately 80% are singletons. CDR3 length: 14 residues. With 3 bases clipped from V and 7 bases from J, the junction kept 3 bases outside the gene matches. The germline V gene encodes CDR1 MNHEY and CDR2 SMNVEV (reference sequence). To note about this clone: Its specificity is unknown.

The chain couples TRBV27 to TRBJ1-4; 9 bases are a match to TRBD1. Sequenced input: PBMCs. The TCR comes from a man aged 30 to 45 in good health and CMV-seropositive. The CDR3 region has the DNA TGTGCCAGCAGTTTTCGGACAGGGGTTGAAAAACTGTTTTTT. This gives the protein CASSFRTGVEKLFF.